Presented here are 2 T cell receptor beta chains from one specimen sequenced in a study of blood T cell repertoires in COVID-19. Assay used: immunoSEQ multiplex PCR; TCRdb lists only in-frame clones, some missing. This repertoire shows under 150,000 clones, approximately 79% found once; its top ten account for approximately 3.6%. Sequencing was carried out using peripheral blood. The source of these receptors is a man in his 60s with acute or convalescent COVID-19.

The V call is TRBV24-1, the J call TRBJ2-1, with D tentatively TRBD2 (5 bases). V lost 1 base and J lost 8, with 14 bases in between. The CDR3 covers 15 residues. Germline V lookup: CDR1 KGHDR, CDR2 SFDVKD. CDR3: CATSDLTSIPDEQFF. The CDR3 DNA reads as TGTGCCACCAGTGATTTAACTAGTATTCCCGATGAGCAGTTCTTC.

The CDR3 loop reads CASSMTSGAYNEQFF. CDR3 nucleotides: TGTGCCAGTAGTATGACTAGCGGTGCCTACAATGAGCAGTTCTTC. The V gene is TRBV19, the J gene TRBJ2-1, with TRBD2 matching over 9 bases. J was trimmed by 2 bases and V by 3 bases; bases with no gene match: 2. The germline V gene has CDR1 LNHDA and CDR2 SQIVND (reference sequence). This CDR3 has 15 residues.